The rows below give T cell receptor beta chains drawn from one sample of a study of T cells in localized non-small cell lung cancer. Generated by immunoSEQ multiplex PCR, the TCRdb table keeps only in-frame clones and is missing some. The sample gives approximately 60,000 clones, 90% of which show up once; about 2% is in the top ten. This sample comprised peripheral blood, obtained before any cancer treatment. All receptors come from a woman between 35 and 70 years old with stage I lung adenocarcinoma. Each CDR3 is given with its conserved first and last residue. The D gene is left open where the match is weak. Only some rows state a clone size, as once, few, many or a class for expanded clones.

>NA|NA|TRBV6-5|TRBJ1-2
CASSSPGTSYGYTF
TGTGCCAGCAGTTCCCCAGGGACTTCCTATGGCTACACCTTC
>TRBD2|NA|TRBV18|TRBJ2-1
CASSLNTPQRDTYNEQFF
TGTGCCAGCTCACTAAACACTCCCCAGCGGGATACCTACAATGAGCAGTTCTTC
>TRBD1|NA|TRBV28|TRBJ2-4
CASPTGGLSNIQYF
TGTGCCAGCCCGACAGGGGGATTGTCGAACATTCAGTACTTC
>TRBD2|few|TRBV7-8|TRBJ2-2
CASSLTGVLAGAVGELFF
TGTGCCAGCAGCCTGACAGGGGTCCTAGCGGGAGCGGTCGGGGAGCTGTTTTTT
>NA|NA|TRBV4-2|TRBJ2-7
CASSQEDVAPYEQYF
TGTGCCAGCAGCCAAGAAGATGTGGCCCCCTACGAGCAGTACTTC
>TRBD1|NA|TRBV19|TRBJ1-5
CASSFYRTGGEHF
TGTGCCAGTAGTTTCTATAGAACAGGGGGGGAACATTTT
>TRBD2|NA|TRBV4-3|TRBJ2-7
CASSPLGLAGGPREQYF
TGCGCCAGCAGCCCCCTGGGACTAGCGGGAGGCCCGCGCGAGCAGTACTTC
>NA|NA|TRBV27|TRBJ2-3
CASSPTPYGSTDTQYF
TGTGCCAGCAGTCCCACCCCATATGGTAGCACAGATACGCAGTATTTT
>TRBD1|NA|TRBV28|TRBJ1-2
CASSLPDRGGGYTF
TGTGCCAGCAGTCTCCCGGACAGGGGAGGTGGCTACACCTTC
>TRBD1|NA|TRBV18|TRBJ2-1
CASSALQGYWNEQFF
TGTGCCAGCTCAGCTCTACAGGGGTATTGGAATGAGCAGTTCTTC
>NA|NA|TRBV11-2|TRBJ2-1
CASSQYNEQFF
TGTGCCAGCAGCCAATACAATGAGCAGTTCTTC
>TRBD2|few|TRBV7-9|TRBJ2-7
CASSFPAGGVVEQYF
TGTGCCAGCAGCTTCCCGGCGGGAGGGGTTGTCGAGCAGTACTTC
>NA|NA|TRBV29-1|TRBJ2-5
CSVGETQYF
TGCAGCGTTGGAGAGACCCAGTACTTC
>NA|NA|TRBV5-4|TRBJ2-7
CASSLLGSQDYEQYF
TGTGCCAGCAGCCTACTCGGCTCTCAAGACTACGAGCAGTACTTC
>NA|NA|TRBV7-9|TRBJ2-3
CASSSLGNTQYF
TGTGCCAGCAGCTCCCTAGGGAATACGCAGTATTTT
>NA|NA|TRBV5-1|TRBJ2-3
CASSQWTDATDTQYF
TGCGCCAGCAGCCAATGGACAGACGCCACAGATACGCAGTATTTT
>NA|NA|TRBV29-1|TRBJ1-2
CSVERPEGERGGYTF
TGCAGCGTTGAGAGGCCCGAGGGTGAACGGGGTGGCTACACCTTC
>NA|NA|TRBV5-1|TRBJ1-4
CASSFSRGINEKLFF
TGCGCCAGCAGCTTTTCAAGGGGGATAAATGAAAAACTGTTTTTT
>NA|NA|TRBV23-1|TRBJ2-1
CASSPRERGNEQFF
TGCGCCAGCAGTCCGCGGGAAAGGGGGAATGAGCAGTTCTTC
>NA|NA|TRBV6-5|TRBJ2-7
CASSYSRADTYEQYF
TGCGCCAGCAGTTATTCAAGGGCGGATACCTACGAGCAGTACTTC
>NA|NA|TRBV27|TRBJ1-6
CASSLSAGSRGSPLHF
TGTGCCAGCAGTTTATCGGCTGGCAGCCGTGGTTCACCCCTCCACTTT
>TRBD1|few|TRBV7-3|TRBJ1-6
CASSSGQGNSPLHF
TGTGCCAGCAGCTCGGGACAGGGGAATTCACCCCTCCACTTT
>TRBD1|NA|TRBV5-4|TRBJ1-1
CASSSGEGATEAFF
TGTGCCAGCAGCTCGGGTGAGGGGGCCACTGAAGCTTTCTTT
>NA|NA|TRBV19|TRBJ2-7
CASSGSYEQYF
TGTGCCAGTAGTGGCTCCTACGAGCAGTACTTC
>NA|NA|TRBV5-1|TRBJ1-5
CASSLGGDGNQPQHF
TGCGCCAGCAGCTTGGGAGGCGACGGCAATCAGCCCCAGCATTTT
>NA|NA|TRBV7-3|TRBJ2-2
CASSSIAGELFF
TGTGCCAGCAGCTCCATCGCCGGGGAGCTGTTTTTT
>NA|NA|TRBV5-1|TRBJ1-4
CASSRVPNEKLFF
TGCGCCAGCAGCCGGGTGCCTAATGAAAAACTGTTTTTT
>NA|NA|TRBV5-8|TRBJ1-1
CASSLVGGMNTEAFF
TGTGCCAGCAGCTTGGTCGGGGGAATGAACACTGAAGCTTTCTTT
>TRBD1|NA|TRBV10-3|TRBJ1-1
CAIRQGAGTEAFF
TGTGCCATCAGACAGGGGGCAGGGACTGAAGCTTTCTTT
>NA|NA|TRBV28|TRBJ2-5
CASSSTGSGVKETQYF
TGTGCCAGCAGCTCAACAGGGTCAGGGGTTAAAGAGACCCAGTACTTC
>NA|NA|TRBV4-1|TRBJ2-7
CASSDGTLSYEQYF
TGCGCCAGCAGCGACGGGACCCTTTCCTACGAGCAGTACTTC
>TRBD2|NA|TRBV5-1|TRBJ2-2
CASSRTSGGSTGELFF
TGCGCCAGCAGCCGTACTAGCGGGGGTTCCACCGGGGAGCTGTTTTTT
>NA|NA|TRBV2|TRBJ2-1
CASNLGNEQFF
TGTGCCAGCAACCTAGGCAATGAGCAGTTCTTC
>TRBD2|NA|TRBV5-4|TRBJ2-3
CASSYLADTSTDTQYF
TGTGCCAGCAGCTATCTAGCGGATACTAGCACAGATACGCAGTATTTT
>NA|NA|TRBV5-1|TRBJ2-2
CASSFGTRTGELFF
TGCGCCAGCAGCTTCGGGACTCGGACCGGGGAGCTGTTTTTT
>TRBD2|NA|TRBV5-1|TRBJ2-3
CASSLGLAGGPLITDTQYF
TGCGCCAGCAGCTTGGGACTAGCGGGGGGGCCGCTTATCACAGATACGCAGTATTTT